Following are 25 T cell receptor beta chains from one sample sequenced in a study of T cells in Graves' hyperthyroidism and ophthalmopathy. There were TCR beta CDR3 regions amplified from RNA transcripts. With the HTBI primer set, the TCR CDR3 went through a first round of RT-PCR. TCRdb ran MiXCR on the multiplex PCR reads and lists one entry per CDR3 protein. The sample contains about 640,000 distinct CDR3 sequences, about 14% of which appear only once. Sequenced material: blood. The origin of the receptors is a woman aged 50 to 60 with Graves' ophthalmopathy.

This clonotype was found a few times. The chain has TRBV6-2 or TRBV6-3 and TRBJ2-7; TRBD2 matches 7 bases. There are 17 residues in the CDR3. The V and J ends lost 6 bases and 4 bases, in that order; junction bases with no gene match: 18. Per the germline V gene, CDR1 is MNHEY and CDR2 is SVGEGT. In nucleotides, the CDR3 is TGTGCCAGCAGGAAAGGCCCGCAGGCGGGAGATAGATACGAGCAGTACTTC. It is translated as CASRKGPQAGDRYEQYF.

This clonotype was counted ten times or more. This chain connects TRBV24-1 to TRBJ2-5, with TRBD1 matching 8 bases. The V gene end was trimmed by 6 bases and the J gene end by 5 bases; junction bases not matched to a gene: 4. The CDR3 runs 13 residues. Germline-derived CDR1 and CDR2 are KGHDR and SFDVKD. CDR3 coding DNA: TGTGCCACCAGTCAGGGGGCCTGGGAGACCCAGTACTTC. This encodes CATSQGAWETQYF.

This clonotype was found many times. J is TRBJ2-7 and V is TRBV6-1, with TRBD1 as a possible D gene (5 bases). CDR1 is MNHNS, CDR2 SASEGT, per germline. The CDR3 loop spans 13 amino acids. With 6 bases removed from V and 6 bases from J, the gap between germline ends came to 15 bases. As DNA, the CDR3 is TGTGCCAGCAGCCCCGGATTTAGGGGCGAGCAGTACTTC. It encodes CASSPGFRGEQYF.

The chain combines TRBV27 with TRBJ1-4, with D possibly TRBD1 on 6 matching bases. CDR1 is MNHEY, CDR2 SMNVEV, per germline (reference sequence). The length of the CDR3 is 15 residues. The V and J ends lost 4 bases and 7 bases respectively, with 16 bases between them. The DNA of the CDR3 is TGTGCCAGCAGTTCTCGGGACATTCCGGGTGAAAAACTGTTTTTT. This encodes CASSSRDIPGEKLFF.

This chain joins TRBV5-1 and TRBJ2-3; D ambiguous. The CDR3 has 14 residues. V was clipped by 4 bases and J by 1 base, with 10 bases between them. The germline V gene has CDR1 SGHRS and CDR2 YFSETQ. Written as DNA, the CDR3 is TGCGCCAGCAGCATGGGGTACGGCACAGATACGCAGTATTTT. It codes for CASSMGYGTDTQYF.

This clonotype occurred many times. The V and J genes are TRBV14 and TRBJ2-1; 11 nucleotides match TRBD1. The length of the CDR3 is 17 residues. J gave up 5 bases and V 1 base, and 7 bases lay outside the gene matches. Germline assignment: CDR1 SGHDN and CDR2 FVKESK. Here the CDR3 DNA reads TGTGCCAGCAGCCAAGGCCTCCGGGACAGGGGGAACAATGAGCAGTTCTTC. Protein product: CASSQGLRDRGNNEQFF.

The sample holds a few counts of this clonotype. CDR3 nucleotide sequence: TGTGCCAGCAGTTTCCGTACGGGCGGGAATGAAAAACTGTTTTTT. Protein: CASSFRTGGNEKLFF. This sequence joins TRBV12-3 or TRBV12-4 and TRBJ1-4; no reliable D call. CDR3 length: 15 amino acids. V was trimmed by 3 bases and J by 5 bases, leaving 13 bases between them.

The V call is TRBV24-1, the J call TRBJ2-3; no clear D gene. The CDR3 runs 13 residues. CDR1 is KGHDR, CDR2 SFDVKD, per germline. Trimming stripped 6 bases from V and 1 base from J, with 7 bases between. CDR3 residues: CATSKPGTDTQYF. The CDR3 DNA is TGTGCCACCAGTAAACCCGGCACAGATACGCAGTATTTT.

The CDR3 nucleotides read TGCAGCGCCGTAGGGACGGCGAACACCGGGGAGCTGTTTTTT. Protein product: CSAVGTANTGELFF. The chain has TRBV29-1 and TRBJ2-2, with D perhaps given as TRBD1 or TRBD2 (5 bases each). This CDR3 comprises 14 residues. Per the germline V gene, CDR1 is SQVTM and CDR2 is ANQGSEA. V was trimmed by 7 bases and J by 0 bases, leaving 12 bases between them.

The genes are TRBV7-2 and TRBJ2-7; D is possibly TRBD2 (6 bases). Per the germline V gene, CDR1 is SGHTA and CDR2 is FQGNSA. The V end lost 2 bases, the J end lost 3 bases, and 11 bases lay between the germline ends. The CDR3 runs 14 residues. CDR3 protein: CASSLFREVYEQYF. The CDR3, as DNA: TGTGCCAGCAGCTTATTCAGGGAGGTCTACGAGCAGTACTTC.

The sample holds many counts of this clonotype. This chain joins TRBV5-1 and TRBJ2-7; a possible D gene is TRBD1 (5 bases). CDR1 SGHRS and CDR2 YFSETQ come from the germline V gene. V lost 1 base and J 2 bases, leaving 13 bases between the germline ends. The CDR3 covers 15 residues. CDR3 sequence: CASSLRGTRAYEQYF. DNA for the CDR3: TGCGCCAGCAGCTTGAGGGGAACACGGGCCTACGAGCAGTACTTC.

This clonotype was seen many times. The CDR3 region has the DNA TGTGCCACCACCAAGTGGGGGAACACTGAAGCTTTCTTT. It is translated as CATTKWGNTEAFF. The rearrangement uses TRBV15 and TRBJ1-1; D remains unclear. The germline V gene encodes CDR1 LNHNV and CDR2 YYDKDF (reference sequence). V was pared by 7 bases and J by 1 base, with 10 bases between. The CDR3 runs to 13 residues.

This clonotype was recorded many times. V gene TRBV6-1 combines with J gene TRBJ2-7; 7 nucleotides match TRBD1. This CDR3 has 14 residues. Germline V gene lookup returns CDR1 MNHNS and CDR2 SASEGT. The ends lost 7 bases at V and 4 bases at J; junction bases unmatched: 10. In nucleotides, the CDR3 is TGTGCCAGCAAGCCGGGACAGCGACTTTACGAGCAGTACTTC. It encodes CASKPGQRLYEQYF.

The rearrangement uses TRBV20-1 and TRBJ2-7, with 7 bases that match TRBD1. Germline loops: CDR1 DFQATT, CDR2 SNEGSKA (reference sequence). After removal of 6 bases from V and 3 bases from J, the junction contained 8 bases not matched to a gene. The CDR3 runs 13 residues. The CDR3 coding sequence is TGCAGTGCCCTGGGACAGTCTGACTACGAGCAGTACTTC. It codes for CSALGQSDYEQYF.

In this sample, this clonotype turned up many times. The chain links TRBV7-9 to TRBJ2-1; 11 nucleotides agree with TRBD2. CDR1 and CDR2 from the germline V gene are SEHNR and FQNEAQ (reference sequence). The junction had 4 bases not matched to a gene; V was cut back by 8 bases and J by 4 bases. The CDR3 totals 14 residues. The CDR3 reads CASEPSGRYNEQFF. CDR3 nucleotides: TGTGCCAGCGAACCTAGCGGGAGGTACAATGAGCAGTTCTTC.

The rearrangement joins TRBV5-1 to TRBJ2-1, with D tentatively TRBD2 (5 bases). V was trimmed by 2 bases and J by 13 bases, leaving 16 bases between them. The CDR3 consists of 13 residues. CDR1 and CDR2 (germline): SGHRS, YFSETQ. This CDR3 is CASSLLLTRAQFF. Here the CDR3 DNA reads TGCGCCAGCAGCTTACTGCTTACTAGGGCCCAGTTCTTC.

The table lists this clonotype with many counts. The chain combines TRBV7-3 with TRBJ2-1; TRBD1 aligns across 10 bases. This CDR3 is built from 16 residues. Per the germline V gene, CDR1 is SGHTA and CDR2 is FQGTGA. V shed 2 bases, J shed 8 bases, and the junction held 9 bases outside the gene matches. For the CDR3, the DNA is TGTGCCAGCAGCTTAGGGGACAGGGGATCTAGAGATGAGCAGTTCTTC. It codes for CASSLGDRGSRDEQFF.

A few counts support this clonotype. The chain is built from TRBV9 and TRBJ2-5; 8 bases agree with TRBD2. The V gene end was trimmed by 3 bases and the J gene end by 3 bases; junction bases not matched to a gene: 4. The CDR3 covers 14 residues. Per the germline V gene, CDR1 is SGDLS and CDR2 is YYNGEE. CDR3: CASSASGGEETQYF. CDR3 sequence (DNA): TGTGCCAGCAGCGCCTCCGGGGGGGAAGAGACCCAGTACTTC.

This chain uses TRBV20-1 with TRBJ2-1; 9 nucleotides line up with TRBD2. Germline CDR1 is DFQATT and CDR2 is SNEGSKA (reference sequence). The CDR3 runs 16 residues. J gave up 6 bases and V 0 bases, and 9 bases lay outside the gene matches. The DNA for the CDR3 is TGCAGTGCTAGAGATCGCGCGGGAGGGCCTTTCAATGAGCAGTTCTTC. As protein: CSARDRAGGPFNEQFF.

This clonotype was detected ten times or more. V gene TRBV27 combines with J gene TRBJ2-1, with 8 bases identical to TRBD1. Germline CDR1 reads MNHEY; CDR2 reads SMNVEV (reference sequence). This CDR3 contains 15 residues. Losses at the gene ends were 3 bases for V and 4 bases for J; bases not matched to a gene: 5. The CDR3 DNA is TGTGCCAGCAGTTTTGCAGGGGGCCAGTACAATGAGCAGTTCTTC. This translates into CASSFAGGQYNEQFF.

In its sample, this clonotype was seen many times. The rearrangement links TRBV27 to TRBJ2-4, with 9 bases identical to TRBD1. This CDR3 is built from 15 residues. Germline CDR1 MNHEY, CDR2 SMNVEV (reference sequence). The V segment lost 5 bases and the J segment 9 bases; nucleotides outside the gene matches: 11. CDR3 in amino acids: CASSTPGQGGGIQYF. CDR3 sequence (DNA): TGTGCCAGCAGTACCCCGGGACAGGGTGGTGGCATTCAGTACTTC.

The chain carries TRBV27 and TRBJ1-1; TRBD1 agrees at 7 bases. This CDR3 region has 12 residues. The V segment lost 5 bases and the J segment 6 bases; nucleotides outside the gene matches: 3. Per the germline V gene, CDR1 is MNHEY and CDR2 is SMNVEV (reference sequence). CDR3 in DNA: TGTGCCAGCAGTGACCAGGGGGCTGAAGCTTTCTTT. Its translation is CASSDQGAEAFF.

V usage is TRBV14 and J usage is TRBJ2-1; 8 positions match TRBD2. Looked up from germline, CDR1 is SGHDN and CDR2 is FVKESK. The CDR3 loop spans 16 amino acids. The J segment lost 3 bases and the V segment lost 4 bases, leaving 8 bases of the junction unmatched. CDR3 bases: TGTGCCAGCAGCCTACGAGCGGGAGTGATCTACAATGAGCAGTTCTTC. It specifies CASSLRAGVIYNEQFF.

This clonotype was detected ten times or more. The rearrangement joins TRBV6-1 to TRBJ1-1; possibly TRBD1 for D (6 bases). In germline, CDR1 is MNHNS, CDR2 SASEGT. Trimming removed 5 bases at V and 3 bases at J, with 16 bases between. This CDR3 is built from 15 residues. The CDR3 nucleotides read TGTGCCAGCAGTCCGAACAGGGAAATGGACACTGAAGCTTTCTTT. Amino acids: CASSPNREMDTEAFF.

The chain uses TRBV20-1 and TRBJ2-1; 13 bases match TRBD2. After removal of 0 bases from V and 4 bases from J, the junction contained 12 bases not matched to a gene. The CDR3 sequence is 19 residues long. Germline V lookup: CDR1 DFQATT, CDR2 SNEGSKA (reference sequence). This CDR3 reads CSARDRFGLAGDRYNEQFF. CDR3 bases: TGCAGTGCTAGAGATCGATTCGGACTAGCGGGAGATCGATACAATGAGCAGTTCTTC.